This T cell receptor beta chain was sequenced during a study of CD8 T cells in Susac syndrome. Per germline, CDR1 MGHRA and CDR2 YSYEKL. V was trimmed by 0 bases and J by 2 bases, leaving 14 bases between them. The CDR3 has 16 residues. This clonotype has a handful of counts. Sequencing targeted TCR beta in blood CD8+ and CD4+ T cells. The CD8+ and CD4+ T cells were negatively isolated, with the TEMRA cells enriched by FACS. Random hexamers primed reverse transcription of 0.5 to 1 ug RNA. TCR beta CDR3 was amplified by immunoSEQ multiplex PCR. This amplification extended across 54 Vbeta and 13 Jbeta segments. MiXCR, applied by TCRdb to the immunoSEQ multiplex PCR reads, yields one record per CDR3 protein. This sample has fewer than 150,000 distinct CDR3 sequences, with around 91% found just once.

The sequence came from a human donor with multiple sclerosis. The specimen sequenced was CD8+ T cells from PBMCs. The J gene is TRBJ2-7, the V gene TRBV4-1; D not resolved. CDR3 nucleotides: TGCGCCAGCAGCCAAGATAAAACGGAGCCGACCTACGAGCAGTACTTC. This translates into CASSQDKTEPTYEQYF.